The rows below give T cell receptor beta chains drawn from one sample of a study of blood T cell repertoires in COVID-19. The table came from immunoSEQ multiplex PCR; TCRdb's copy has only in-frame clones and leaves some out. Of approximately 200,000 clones listed, approximately 80% are singletons. The sequenced sample consisted of peripheral blood. The origin of the receptors is a woman aged 80 or over with acute or convalescent COVID-19. The CDR3 runs from the conserved cysteine through the conserved F or W. The D gene is left open where the match is weak.

CDR3 protein	D gene	V gene
CASSLALAGGYEQYF	TRBD2	TRBV7-2
CASSSAYEQYF	.	TRBV7-9
CASSQAPQGKEKLFF	.	TRBV3-1/TRBV3-2
CASSPTSGGTGELFF	TRBD2	TRBV7-9
CASSEGAGTYNEQFF	TRBD2	TRBV6-1
CAWSGGIDSSTDTQYF	TRBD2	TRBV30
CASSLEGPGYTF	.	TRBV7-9
CASSVGAGSGTDTQYF	.	TRBV9
CASSYGKEGKGGNQPQHF	.	TRBV6-2/TRBV6-3
CASSVEAGNTEAFF	.	TRBV9
CASSLYFESGETQYF	.	TRBV27